This T cell receptor (beta chain) originates from a study of human T cells and chemical hapten exposure. For the study at large: 2% DPC applied to a 2 cm by 2 cm arm area sensitized donors. Once 0.01% DPC had been applied to the upper back by patch test, readings were taken at 6 days.

There are many counts of this clonotype. Time point in this sample: patch test 1, 2 weeks after DPC sensitization. Documented treatment: therapeutic diphenylcyclopropenone sensitization with weekly scalp DPC. TCRdb itself ran the RACE reads through MiXCR, one entry per CDR3 protein. This table holds 65,000 to 95,000 distinct CDR3 sequences, 12% found once. CDR3 length: 14 residues. Germline V gene data show CDR1 as SQVTM and CDR2 as ANQGSEA. With 5 bases clipped from V and 3 bases from J, the junction kept 8 bases outside the gene matches. V gene TRBV29-1 combines with J gene TRBJ2-3, with 7 bases matching TRBD1. This sequence originates from a woman aged 55-69 years with alopecia areata. Some clones in this sample may be carry-over from other donors' samples. The specimen was whole blood, collected in connection with sensitization to the hapten diphenylcyclopropenone (DPC). As DNA, the CDR3 is TGCAGCGTTCGGTGGGGACAGCGGACAGATACGCAGTATTTT. Amino acid sequence: CSVRWGQRTDTQYF.